These 23 T cell receptor beta chains share one sample of origin, sequenced in a study of metastatic and nonmetastatic thyroid tumors. None of the patients had undergone any treatment ahead of thyroid surgery. TCRdb re-clonotyped the PCR reads via MiXCR. The table shows approximately 86,000 clones, with under 15% occurring only once. Sequencing was carried out using tumor tissue. These TCRs come from a female donor with papillary thyroid cancer or a benign thyroid nodule (not recorded which). Some clones in this sample may be carry-over from other donors' samples.

This clone was seen many times. The rearrangement uses TRBV2 and TRBJ1-3; possibly TRBD1 for D (6 bases). The CDR3 is made up of 14 amino acids. Deletions cut 6 bases from V and 0 bases from J, with 9 bases between. Germline CDR1 is SNHLY and CDR2 is FYNNEI. CDR3 sequence: CASSRDNSGNTIYF. The CDR3 DNA reads as TGTGCCAGCAGCCGGGACAACTCTGGAAACACCATATATTTT.

In its sample, this clone was seen many times. V is TRBV27 and J is TRBJ2-5, with D perhaps assigned TRBD1 or TRBD2 (6 bases each). Per germline, CDR1 MNHEY and CDR2 SMNVEV (reference sequence). Trimming pared 3 bases from V and 5 bases from J, leaving 10 bases between. The CDR3 is 13 amino acids. CDR3 sequence reads: CASSFGGGETQYF. The CDR3 nucleotides are TGTGCCAGCAGTTTTGGAGGGGGGGAGACCCAGTACTTC.

Many counts were recorded for this clone. This chain connects TRBV7-9 to TRBJ2-2, with D possibly TRBD2 on 5 matching bases. Looked up from germline, CDR1 is SEHNR and CDR2 is FQNEAQ (reference sequence). The length of the CDR3 is 14 residues. The V and J ends lost 3 bases and 5 bases respectively, with 10 bases between them. DNA for the CDR3: TGTGCCAGCAGCTTCGAGGGATTGACCGGGGAGCTGTTTTTT. Encoded protein: CASSFEGLTGELFF. The full variable domain, rest sourced from reference TRBV7-9 and TRBJ2-2, is DTGVSQNPRHKITKRGQNVTFRCDPISEHNRLYWYRQTLGQGPEFLTYFQNEAQLEKSRLLSDRFSAERPKGSFSTLEIQRTEQGDSAMYLCASSFEGLTGELFFGEGSRLTVL.

This clone was seen more than once but under ten times. A clone one base away is much larger, so this may be a read error. J is TRBJ1-2 and V is TRBV9; D is uncertain. Looked up from germline, CDR1 is SGDLS and CDR2 is YYNGEE. V was trimmed by 3 bases and J by 7 bases, leaving 13 bases between them. The CDR3 covers 13 residues. CDR3 amino acids: CASSGTGERGYTF. The CDR3 nucleotides read TGTGCCAGCAGCGGAACCGGGGAGCGTGGCTACACCTTC.

This clone was recorded many times. The chain combines TRBV7-9 with TRBJ2-3; D is perhaps TRBD1 or TRBD2 (6 bases each). CDR3 length: 15 residues. Trimming pared 7 bases from V and 3 bases from J, leaving 17 bases between. The germline CDR1 and CDR2 sequences are SEHNR and FQNEAQ (reference sequence). The CDR3 coding sequence is TGTGCCAGCACCCTCTCGGAGGGGGAAACAGATACGCAGTATTTT. Translating gives CASTLSEGETDTQYF.

This clone appeared a few times. Given a much more abundant clone one base away, this may be a read error. The CDR3 protein is CASKGQGYGYTF. The CDR3, as DNA: TGTGCCAGCAAAGGACAGGGGTATGGCTACACCTTC. V gene TRBV2 combines with J gene TRBJ1-2; 9 positions match TRBD1. From germline, CDR1 is SNHLY and CDR2 FYNNEI. With V trimmed by 7 bases and J by 5 bases, 2 bases remained unmatched. The CDR3 sequence is 12 residues long.

This clone has ten or more counts. The J gene is TRBJ2-3, the V gene TRBV15; D might be TRBD1 (7 bases). The V end was cut by 8 bases, the J end by 0 bases, with 15 bases between. Germline CDR1 LNHNV, CDR2 YYDKDF (reference sequence). There are 15 residues in the CDR3. The CDR3 reads CATSLEGASTDTQYF. CDR3 nucleotide sequence: TGTGCCACCTCCCTGGAGGGGGCTAGCACAGATACGCAGTATTTT. Based on the CDR3 plus reference TRBV15 and TRBJ2-3, the full variable domain is DAMVIQNPRYQVTQFGKPVTLSCSQTLNHNVMYWYQQKSSQAPKLLFHYYDKDFNNEADTPDNFQSRRPNTSFCFLDIRSPGLGDTAMYLCATSLEGASTDTQYFGPGTRLTVL.

Details on this clone: It may be a read error: a sequence one base away is much more abundant. This chain joins TRBV15 and TRBJ1-6; possibly TRBD1 for D (5 bases). V lost 4 bases and J 8 bases, leaving 12 bases between the germline ends. The CDR3 is 14 residues long. Looked up from germline, CDR1 is LNHNV and CDR2 is YYDKDF (reference sequence). CDR3 nucleotides: TGTGCCACCAGCATATTGGGGGGATATTCACCCCTCCACTTT. Translated, it gives CATSILGGYSPLHF.

A note on this clone: This may stem from a read error, because a much larger clone lies one nucleotide away. V gene TRBV28 combines with J gene TRBJ2-7; the D is unclear. Germline CDR1 reads MDHEN; CDR2 reads SYDVKM. Trimming removed 4 bases from V and 5 bases from J, with 12 bases in between. The length of the CDR3 is 13 residues. The DNA of the CDR3 is TGTGCCAGCAGTTACCCTCCAGGTGACGAGCAGTACTTC. This encodes CASSYPPGDEQYF.

In this sample, this clone turned up many times. The V call is TRBV6-6, the J call TRBJ1-4, with 7 bases matching TRBD1. Unmatched junction bases numbered 9, after V lost 1 base and J lost 4 bases. CDR3 length: 17 residues. Per germline, CDR1 MNHNY and CDR2 SVGAGI (reference sequence). Written as DNA, the CDR3 is TGTGCCAGCAGTTACTTTCCGGGACAGCCCAATAATGAAAAACTGTTTTTT. Its translation is CASSYFPGQPNNEKLFF.

This clone turned up a few times. This chain links TRBV14 with TRBJ2-5; 10 bases match TRBD2. Germline V lookup: CDR1 SGHDN, CDR2 FVKESK. V lost 6 bases and J lost 5; bases outside the gene matches: 6. The CDR3 runs to 14 residues. The CDR3 is CASSHLAGVETQYF. In DNA form, the CDR3 reads TGTGCCAGCAGTCATCTAGCGGGAGTTGAGACCCAGTACTTC.

This clone turned up a few times. The chain joins TRBV30 to TRBJ2-2, with D unresolved. Germline CDR1 and CDR2: GTSNPN and SVGIG (reference sequence). The V end was cut by 2 bases, the J end by 5 bases, with 9 bases between. The length of the CDR3 is 13 residues. Here the CDR3 reads CAWSRLKTGELFF. Written as DNA, the CDR3 is TGTGCCTGGAGTCGGCTTAAAACCGGGGAGCTGTTTTTT.

The rearrangement uses TRBV6-1 and TRBJ2-7; 7 nucleotides line up with TRBD2. This CDR3 contains 14 residues. Germline V gene sequence: CDR1 MNHNS, CDR2 SASEGT. V trimming: 7 bases; J trimming: 6 bases; junction bases outside the gene matches: 12. Written as DNA, the CDR3 is TGTGCCAGCACCCCCGGGGGGAAACACTGCGAGCAGTACTTC. It codes for CASTPGGKHCEQYF.

This clone was observed many times. The same CDR3 is also encoded by other DNA sequences in this sample. The CDR3 spells CASSLGTAGPYYEQYF. Written as DNA, the CDR3 is TGTGCCAGCAGTTTGGGGACCGCCGGGCCCTACTACGAGCAGTACTTC. The chain has TRBV27 and TRBJ2-7; D may correspond to TRBD1 or TRBD2 (5 bases each). The CDR3 runs to 16 residues. Per germline, CDR1 MNHEY and CDR2 SMNVEV (reference sequence). With 3 bases removed from V and 3 bases from J, the gap between germline ends came to 18 bases.

Many counts were recorded for this clone. The J gene is TRBJ1-1, the V gene TRBV12-3 or TRBV12-4, with D unresolved. V was clipped by 3 bases and J by 1 base, with 6 bases between them. This CDR3 region has 13 residues. Here the CDR3 reads CASSFFGNTEAFF. The DNA for the CDR3 is TGTGCCAGCAGTTTTTTCGGGAACACTGAAGCTTTCTTT.

This clone was counted ten times or more. The chain uses TRBV19 and TRBJ2-2; 9 bases fit TRBD1. Germline V gives CDR1 LNHDA, CDR2 SQIVND (reference sequence). Unmatched junction bases numbered 5, after V lost 7 bases and J lost 5 bases. The CDR3 has 14 amino acids. This CDR3 is CASMGDRETGELFF. The CDR3 DNA reads as TGTGCCAGTATGGGGGACAGGGAGACCGGGGAGCTGTTTTTT.

This clone has a handful of counts. Without the conserved terminal phenylalanine or tryptophan, this CDR3 likely stems from a read error. The V gene is TRBV24-1, the J gene TRBJ1-3; 8 bases are a match to TRBD1. Germline V gene data show CDR1 as KGHDR and CDR2 as SFDVKD. This CDR3 comprises 16 residues. The CDR3 is CATSDRDRSSRNTIYL. For the CDR3, the DNA is TGTGCCACCAGTGATCGGGACAGGAGCTCTCGAAACACCATATATCTT.

This clone has a count of ten or more. The chain uses TRBV6-1 and TRBJ2-7, with D possibly called TRBD1 or TRBD2 (6 bases each). The V end lost 5 bases, the J end lost 2 bases, and 16 bases lay between the germline ends. This CDR3 contains 15 residues. From germline, CDR1 is MNHNS and CDR2 SASEGT. The CDR3 region is CASSLGGRPAYEQYF. DNA of the CDR3: TGTGCCAGCAGTTTAGGGGGGAGGCCCGCCTACGAGCAGTACTTC.

The table lists this clone with many counts. The chain carries TRBV3-1 and TRBJ2-2; tentative D call: TRBD2 (5 bases). The CDR3 sequence is 14 residues long. Germline V gives CDR1 LGHDT, CDR2 YNNKEL (reference sequence). V lost 0 bases to trimming and J lost 5 bases, with 7 bases between them. CDR3 region: CASSQDPGTGELFF. The CDR3 DNA follows: TGTGCCAGCAGCCAAGATCCGGGGACCGGGGAGCTGTTTTTT. Full variable domain (outside the CDR3, taken from reference TRBV3-1 and TRBJ2-2): DTAVSQTPKYLVTQMGNDKSIKCEQNLGHDTMYWYKQDSKKFLKIMFSYNNKELIINETVPNRFSPKSPDKAHLNLHINSLELGDSAVYFCASSQDPGTGELFFGEGSRLTVL.

This clone was seen ten or more times. This rearrangement joins TRBV5-5 to TRBJ1-2; D remains ambiguous. V lost 0 bases and J 4 bases, leaving 13 bases between the germline ends. The CDR3 is made up of 15 amino acids. Germline CDR1 SGHKS, CDR2 YYEKEE (reference sequence). The CDR3 nucleotides read TGTGCCAGCAGCTTGGCGGCAGGTGATTTCTATGGCTACACCTTC. Translation: CASSLAAGDFYGYTF.

This clone has ten or more counts. This chain joins TRBV4-1 and TRBJ1-2, with D perhaps TRBD1 (5 bases). Germline V gives CDR1 MGHRA, CDR2 YSYEKL. This CDR3 is built from 15 residues. V lost 0 bases and J lost 5, with 13 bases in between. CDR3 DNA: TGCGCCAGCAGCCAAGAGATAAAGGGGTGGTATGGCTACACCTTC. Its translation: CASSQEIKGWYGYTF.

This clone is medium-sized (0.01 to 0.1%) within its sample. The chain employs TRBV20-1 and TRBJ2-2, with D perhaps matching TRBD2 (6 bases). The CDR3 is 13 residues long. The germline V gene encodes CDR1 DFQATT and CDR2 SNEGSKA (reference sequence). The V end lost 5 bases, the J end lost 6 bases, and 13 bases lay between the germline ends. In nucleotides, the CDR3 is TGCAGTGCTGGGAGGTCTAGCGCCGGGGAGCTGTTTTTT. It specifies CSAGRSSAGELFF.

This clone was seen ten or more times. The rearrangement uses TRBV20-1 and TRBJ1-1; 7 positions agree with TRBD1. The CDR3 length is 15 residues. V gave up 2 bases and J gave up 0 bases; unmatched junction bases: 6. Germline CDR1 is DFQATT and CDR2 is SNEGSKA (reference sequence). DNA for the CDR3: TGCAGTGCTAGAAAGGGGGCAGCCTTGAACACTGAAGCTTTCTTT. Its translation is CSARKGAALNTEAFF.